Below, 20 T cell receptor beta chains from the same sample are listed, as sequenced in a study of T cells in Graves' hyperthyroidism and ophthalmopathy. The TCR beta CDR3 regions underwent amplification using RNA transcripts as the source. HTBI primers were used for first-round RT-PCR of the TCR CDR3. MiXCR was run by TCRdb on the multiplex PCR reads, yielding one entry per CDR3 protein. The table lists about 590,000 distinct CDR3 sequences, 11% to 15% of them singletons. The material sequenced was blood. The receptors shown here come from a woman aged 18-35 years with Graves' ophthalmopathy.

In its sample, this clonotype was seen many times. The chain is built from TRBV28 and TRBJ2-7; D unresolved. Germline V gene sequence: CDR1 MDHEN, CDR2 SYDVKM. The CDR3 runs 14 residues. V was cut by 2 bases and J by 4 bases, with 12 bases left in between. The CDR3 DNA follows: TGTGCCAGCAGTTTAAGGGCAGGCCTTTACGAGCAGTACTTC. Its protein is CASSLRAGLYEQYF.

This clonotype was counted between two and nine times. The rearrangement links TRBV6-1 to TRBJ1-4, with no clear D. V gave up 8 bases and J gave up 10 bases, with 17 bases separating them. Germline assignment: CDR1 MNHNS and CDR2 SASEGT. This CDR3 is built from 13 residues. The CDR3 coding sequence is TGTGCCAGCGTTGGCGACTCAAGAGCAAAACTGTTTTTT. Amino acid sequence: CASVGDSRAKLFF.

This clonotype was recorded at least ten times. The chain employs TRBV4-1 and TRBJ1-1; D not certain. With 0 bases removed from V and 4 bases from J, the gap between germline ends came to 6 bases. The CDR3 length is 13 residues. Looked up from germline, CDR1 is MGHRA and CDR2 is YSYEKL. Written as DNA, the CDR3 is TGCGCCAGCAGCCAAGAGGAGGGCACTGAAGCTTTCTTT. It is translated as CASSQEEGTEAFF.

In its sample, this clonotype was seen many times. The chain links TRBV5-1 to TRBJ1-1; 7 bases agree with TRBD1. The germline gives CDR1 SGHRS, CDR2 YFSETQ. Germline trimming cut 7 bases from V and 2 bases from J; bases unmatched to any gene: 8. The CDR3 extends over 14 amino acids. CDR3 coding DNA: TGCGCCAGCCGAATAGACAGGGCCAACACTGAAGCTTTCTTT. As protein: CASRIDRANTEAFF.

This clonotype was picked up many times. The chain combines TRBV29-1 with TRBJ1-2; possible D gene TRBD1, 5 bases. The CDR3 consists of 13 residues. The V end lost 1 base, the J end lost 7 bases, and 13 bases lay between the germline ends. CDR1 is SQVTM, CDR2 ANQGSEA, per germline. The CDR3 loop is CSVEGGRGFGYTF. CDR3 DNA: TGCAGCGTTGAAGGCGGTAGGGGCTTTGGCTACACCTTC.

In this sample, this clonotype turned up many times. CDR3 residues: CASSRYRTSTFYNEQFF. CDR3 nucleotides: TGTGCCAGCAGCAGGTACCGGACTAGCACTTTCTACAATGAGCAGTTCTTC. The genes are TRBV28 and TRBJ2-1; 8 bases match TRBD2. Germline CDR1 is MDHEN and CDR2 is SYDVKM. The trim removed 6 bases at V and 3 bases at J, leaving 13 bases unmatched. This CDR3 is 17 amino acids long. Full variable domain (missing parts from reference TRBV28 and TRBJ2-1): DVKVTQSSRYLVKRTGEKVFLECVQDMDHENMFWYRQDPGLGLRLIYFSYDVKMKEKGDIPEGYSVSREKKERFSLILESASTNQTSMYLCASSRYRTSTFYNEQFFGPGTRLTVL.

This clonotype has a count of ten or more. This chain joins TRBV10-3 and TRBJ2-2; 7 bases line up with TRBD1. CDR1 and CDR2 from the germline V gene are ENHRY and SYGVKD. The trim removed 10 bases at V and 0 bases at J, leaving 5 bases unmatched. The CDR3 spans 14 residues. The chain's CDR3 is CATKGAANTGELFF. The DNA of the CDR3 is TGTGCCACTAAGGGGGCCGCGAACACCGGGGAGCTGTTTTTT.

The CDR3 reads CSVEATGNTIYF. As DNA, the CDR3 is TGCAGCGTTGAGGCGACGGGAAACACCATATATTTT. The chain combines TRBV29-1 with TRBJ1-3; no clear D gene. Deletions cut 3 bases from V and 4 bases from J, with 7 bases between. This CDR3 is 12 amino acids long. Germline V CDR1 and CDR2: SQVTM, ANQGSEA.

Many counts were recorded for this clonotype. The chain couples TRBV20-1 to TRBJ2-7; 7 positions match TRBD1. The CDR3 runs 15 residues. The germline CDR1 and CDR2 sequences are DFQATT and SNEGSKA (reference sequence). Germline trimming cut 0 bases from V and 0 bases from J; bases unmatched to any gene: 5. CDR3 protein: CSARDGTDFSYEQYF. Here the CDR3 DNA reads TGCAGTGCTAGAGACGGGACAGACTTCTCCTACGAGCAGTACTTC.

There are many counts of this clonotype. DNA for the CDR3: TGCGCCAGCAGTAGGACAGCGATATTGCGTAGCTATGGCTACACCTTC. The encoded protein is CASSRTAILRSYGYTF. The rearrangement uses TRBV5-1 and TRBJ1-2, with D maybe TRBD1 (6 bases). The CDR3 loop spans 16 amino acids. V shed 5 bases and J shed 4 bases, with 21 bases lying between them. Germline V gene lookup returns CDR1 SGHRS and CDR2 YFSETQ. The entire variable domain, with the rest obtained from reference TRBV5-1 and TRBJ1-2, is as follows: KAGVTQTPRYLIKTRGQQVTLSCSPISGHRSVSWYQQTPGQGLQFLFEYFSETQRNKGNFPGRFSGRQFSNSRSEMNVSTLELGDSALYLCASSRTAILRSYGYTFGSGTRLTVV.

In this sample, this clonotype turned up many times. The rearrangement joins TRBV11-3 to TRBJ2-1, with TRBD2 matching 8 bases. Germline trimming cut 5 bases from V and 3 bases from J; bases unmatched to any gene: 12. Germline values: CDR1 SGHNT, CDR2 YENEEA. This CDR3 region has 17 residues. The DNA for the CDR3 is TGTGCCAGCAGCCTAGGGATTGGTAGCGGGATCTACAATGAGCAGTTCTTC. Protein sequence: CASSLGIGSGIYNEQFF.

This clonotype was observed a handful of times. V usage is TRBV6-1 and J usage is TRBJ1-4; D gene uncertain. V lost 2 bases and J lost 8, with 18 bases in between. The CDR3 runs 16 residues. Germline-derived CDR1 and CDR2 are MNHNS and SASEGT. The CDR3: CASSERAGIWQEKLFF. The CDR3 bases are TGTGCCAGCAGTGAACGGGCCGGGATCTGGCAAGAAAAACTGTTTTTT.

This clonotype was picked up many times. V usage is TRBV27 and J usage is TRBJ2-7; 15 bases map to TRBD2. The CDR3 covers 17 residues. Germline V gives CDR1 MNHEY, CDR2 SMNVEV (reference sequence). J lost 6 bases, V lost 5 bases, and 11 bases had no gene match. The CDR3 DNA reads TGTGCCAGCAGTCCTTTAGGACTAGCGGGAGGGCCACTCGAGCAGTACTTC. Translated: CASSPLGLAGGPLEQYF.

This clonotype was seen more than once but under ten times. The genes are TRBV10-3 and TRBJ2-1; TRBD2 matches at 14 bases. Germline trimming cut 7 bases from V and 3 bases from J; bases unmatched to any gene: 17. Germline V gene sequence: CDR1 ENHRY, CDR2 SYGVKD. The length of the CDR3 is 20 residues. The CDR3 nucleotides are TGTGCCATCACCAATTCTGAGGGGACTAGCGGGAGTTTAGACTACAATGAGCAGTTCTTC. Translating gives CAITNSEGTSGSLDYNEQFF.

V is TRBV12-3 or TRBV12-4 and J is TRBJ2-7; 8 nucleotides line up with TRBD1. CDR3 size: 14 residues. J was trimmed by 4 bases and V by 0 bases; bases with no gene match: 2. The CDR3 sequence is CASSLADREYEQYF. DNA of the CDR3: TGTGCCAGCAGTTTAGCGGACAGGGAGTACGAGCAGTACTTC.

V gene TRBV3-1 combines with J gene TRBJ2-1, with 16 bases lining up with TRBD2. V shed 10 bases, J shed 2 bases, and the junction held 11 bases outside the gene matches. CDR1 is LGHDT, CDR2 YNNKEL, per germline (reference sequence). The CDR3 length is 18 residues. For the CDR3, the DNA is TGTGCCAACACCGCAGGGACTAGCGGGAGGGTTCCCTACAATGAGCAGTTCTTC. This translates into CANTAGTSGRVPYNEQFF.

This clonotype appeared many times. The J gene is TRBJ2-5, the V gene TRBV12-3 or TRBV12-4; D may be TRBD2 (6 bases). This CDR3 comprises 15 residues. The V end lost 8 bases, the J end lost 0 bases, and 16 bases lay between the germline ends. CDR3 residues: CASGVTGGDQETQYF. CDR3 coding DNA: TGTGCCAGCGGTGTTACGGGCGGGGACCAAGAGACCCAGTACTTC.

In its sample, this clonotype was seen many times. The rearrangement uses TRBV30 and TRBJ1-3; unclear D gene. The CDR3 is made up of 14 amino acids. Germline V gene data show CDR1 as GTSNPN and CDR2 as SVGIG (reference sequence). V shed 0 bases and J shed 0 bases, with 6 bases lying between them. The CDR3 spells CAWSVKGSGNTIYF. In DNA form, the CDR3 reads TGTGCCTGGAGTGTAAAGGGCTCTGGAAACACCATATATTTT.

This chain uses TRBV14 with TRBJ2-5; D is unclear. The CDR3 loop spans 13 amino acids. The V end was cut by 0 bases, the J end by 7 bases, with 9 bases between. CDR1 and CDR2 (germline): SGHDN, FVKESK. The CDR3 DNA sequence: TGTGCCAGCAGCCAAGATCCAGGCGGGACCCAGTACTTC. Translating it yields CASSQDPGGTQYF.

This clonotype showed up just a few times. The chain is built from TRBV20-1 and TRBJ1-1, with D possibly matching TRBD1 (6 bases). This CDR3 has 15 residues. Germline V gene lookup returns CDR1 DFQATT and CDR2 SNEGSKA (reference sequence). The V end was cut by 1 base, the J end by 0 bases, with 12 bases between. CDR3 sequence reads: CSARVNRAMNTEAFF. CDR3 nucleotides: TGCAGTGCTAGAGTTAACAGGGCTATGAACACTGAAGCTTTCTTT.